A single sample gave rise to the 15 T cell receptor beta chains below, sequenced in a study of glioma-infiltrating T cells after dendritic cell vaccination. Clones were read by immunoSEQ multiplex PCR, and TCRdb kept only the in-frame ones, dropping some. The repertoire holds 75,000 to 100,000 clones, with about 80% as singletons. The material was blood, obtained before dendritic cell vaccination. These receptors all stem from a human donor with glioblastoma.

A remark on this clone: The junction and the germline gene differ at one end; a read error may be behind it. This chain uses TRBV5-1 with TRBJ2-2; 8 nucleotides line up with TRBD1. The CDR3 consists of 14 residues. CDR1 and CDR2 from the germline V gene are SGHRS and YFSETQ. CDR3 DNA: TGCGTCAGCAGCCGGACAGGGTCACCCGGGGAGCTGTTTTTT. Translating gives CVSSRTGSPGELFF. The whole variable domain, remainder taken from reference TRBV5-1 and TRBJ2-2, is KAGVTQTPRYLIKTRGQQVTLSCSPISGHRSVSWYQQTPGQGLQFLFEYFSETQRNKGNFPGRFSGRQFSNSRSEMNVSTLELGDSALYLCVSSRTGSPGELFFGEGSRLTVL.

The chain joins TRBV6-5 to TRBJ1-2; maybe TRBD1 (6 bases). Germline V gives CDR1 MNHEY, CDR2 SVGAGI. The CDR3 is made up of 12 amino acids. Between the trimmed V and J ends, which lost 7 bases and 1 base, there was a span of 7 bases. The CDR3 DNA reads TGTGCCAGCAAGGACAGTAACTATGGCTACACCTTC. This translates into CASKDSNYGYTF.

CDR3 protein: CASSYQGGVEAFF. CDR3 nucleotides: TGTGCCAGCAGTTACCAAGGGGGTGTTGAAGCTTTCTTT. The chain is built from TRBV6-5 and TRBJ1-1; tentative D call: TRBD1 (6 bases). In germline, CDR1 is MNHEY, CDR2 SVGAGI. V dropped 2 bases and J dropped 7 bases, with 11 bases sitting between them. CDR3 size: 13 residues.

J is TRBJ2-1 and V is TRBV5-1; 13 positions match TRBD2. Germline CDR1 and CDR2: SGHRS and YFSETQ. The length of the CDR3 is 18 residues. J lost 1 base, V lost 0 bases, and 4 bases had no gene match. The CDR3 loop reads CASSLGLAGGFSYNEQFF. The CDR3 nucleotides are TGCGCCAGCAGCTTGGGACTAGCGGGGGGATTTTCCTACAATGAGCAGTTCTTC. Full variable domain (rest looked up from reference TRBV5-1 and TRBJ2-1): KAGVTQTPRYLIKTRGQQVTLSCSPISGHRSVSWYQQTPGQGLQFLFEYFSETQRNKGNFPGRFSGRQFSNSRSEMNVSTLELGDSALYLCASSLGLAGGFSYNEQFFGPGTRLTVL.

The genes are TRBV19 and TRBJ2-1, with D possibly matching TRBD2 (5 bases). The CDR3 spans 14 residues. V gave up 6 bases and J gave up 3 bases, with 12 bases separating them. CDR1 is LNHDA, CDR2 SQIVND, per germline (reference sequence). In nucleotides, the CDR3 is TGTGCCAGTAGCCTGGAGGTAATCTACAATGAGCAGTTCTTC. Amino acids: CASSLEVIYNEQFF.

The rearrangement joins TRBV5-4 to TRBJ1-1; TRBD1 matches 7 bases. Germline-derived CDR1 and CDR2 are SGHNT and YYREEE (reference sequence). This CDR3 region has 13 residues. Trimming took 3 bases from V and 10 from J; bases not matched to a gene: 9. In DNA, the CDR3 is TGTGCCAGCAGCTACCGACAGGGCTCTGGAGCTTTCTTT. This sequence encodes CASSYRQGSGAFF.

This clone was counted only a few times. The CDR3 DNA follows: TGTGCCATCAGTGGGGGCCCTACAGGGAACACTGAAGCTTTCTTT. Translating gives CAISGGPTGNTEAFF. The chain has TRBV10-3 and TRBJ1-1; D is possibly TRBD1 (5 bases). Trimming took 4 bases from V and 1 from J, leaving 13 bases between them. The CDR3 is 15 amino acids. Germline V gene sequence: CDR1 ENHRY, CDR2 SYGVKD.

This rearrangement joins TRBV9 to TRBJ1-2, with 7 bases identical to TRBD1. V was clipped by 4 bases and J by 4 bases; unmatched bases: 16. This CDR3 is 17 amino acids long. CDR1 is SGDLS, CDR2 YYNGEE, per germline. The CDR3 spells CASSNRDSFSAAYGYTF. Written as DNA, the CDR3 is TGTGCCAGCAGCAACCGGGACAGCTTTTCCGCTGCCTATGGCTACACCTTC.

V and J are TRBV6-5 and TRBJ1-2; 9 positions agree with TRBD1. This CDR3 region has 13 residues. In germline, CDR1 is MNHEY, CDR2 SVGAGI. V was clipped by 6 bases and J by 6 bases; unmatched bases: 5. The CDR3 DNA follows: TGTGCCAGCAGCCCGGACAGGGGCCATGGCTACACCTTC. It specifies CASSPDRGHGYTF.

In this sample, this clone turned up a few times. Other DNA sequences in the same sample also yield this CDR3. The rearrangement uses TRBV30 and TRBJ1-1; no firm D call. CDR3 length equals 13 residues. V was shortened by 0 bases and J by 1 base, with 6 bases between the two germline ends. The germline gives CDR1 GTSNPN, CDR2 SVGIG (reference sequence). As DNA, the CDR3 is TGTGCCTGGAGTGTGGCGGAGAACACTGAAGCTTTCTTT. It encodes CAWSVAENTEAFF.

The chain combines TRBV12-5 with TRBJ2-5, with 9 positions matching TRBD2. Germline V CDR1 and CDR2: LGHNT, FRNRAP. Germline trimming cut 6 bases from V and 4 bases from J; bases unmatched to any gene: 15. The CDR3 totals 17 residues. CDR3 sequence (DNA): TGTGCTAGTGGGCCCGGGACTAGCACATTCACGTCAGAGACCCAGTACTTC. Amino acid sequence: CASGPGTSTFTSETQYF. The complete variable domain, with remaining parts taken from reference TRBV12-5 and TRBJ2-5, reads DARVTQTPRHKVTEMGQEVTMRCQPILGHNTVFWYRQTMMQGLELLAYFRNRAPLDDSGMPKDRFSAEMPDATLATLKIQPSEPRDSAVYFCASGPGTSTFTSETQYFGPGTRLLVL.

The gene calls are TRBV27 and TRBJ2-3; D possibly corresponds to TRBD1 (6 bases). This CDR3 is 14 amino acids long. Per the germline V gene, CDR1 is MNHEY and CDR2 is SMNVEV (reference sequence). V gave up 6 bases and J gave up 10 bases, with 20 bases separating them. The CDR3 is CASRSGELALAQYF. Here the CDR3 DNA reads TGTGCCAGCAGGTCAGGGGAACTCGCCCTGGCGCAGTATTTT.

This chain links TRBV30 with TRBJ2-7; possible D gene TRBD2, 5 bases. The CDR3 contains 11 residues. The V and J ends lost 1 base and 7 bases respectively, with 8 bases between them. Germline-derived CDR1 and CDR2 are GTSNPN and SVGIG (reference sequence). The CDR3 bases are TGTGCCTGGAGTGGGCGGAGGGAGCAGTACTTC. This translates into CAWSGRREQYF.

The CDR3 bases are TGTGCCAGTAGACATAGCGGGATTAGTTCTTCTGGGGCCAACGTCCTGACTTTC. It codes for CASRHSGISSSGANVLTF. This chain connects TRBV19 to TRBJ2-6, with 8 bases matching TRBD2. The CDR3 runs 18 residues. The V gene's germline CDR1 is LNHDA and CDR2 SQIVND (reference sequence). The junction had 11 bases not matched to a gene; V was cut back by 6 bases and J by 1 base.

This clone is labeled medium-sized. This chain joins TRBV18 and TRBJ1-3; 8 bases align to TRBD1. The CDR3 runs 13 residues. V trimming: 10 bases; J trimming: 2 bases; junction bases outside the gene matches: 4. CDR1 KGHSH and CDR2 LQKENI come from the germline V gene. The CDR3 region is CATRTGTGNTIYF. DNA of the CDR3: TGTGCCACCAGGACAGGGACTGGAAACACCATATATTTT. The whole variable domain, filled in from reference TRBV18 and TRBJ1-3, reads NAGVMQNPRHLVRRRGQEARLRCSPMKGHSHVYWYRQLPEEGLKFMVYLQKENIIDESGMPKERFSAEFPKEGPSILRIQQVVRGDSAAYFCATRTGTGNTIYFGEGSWLTVV.